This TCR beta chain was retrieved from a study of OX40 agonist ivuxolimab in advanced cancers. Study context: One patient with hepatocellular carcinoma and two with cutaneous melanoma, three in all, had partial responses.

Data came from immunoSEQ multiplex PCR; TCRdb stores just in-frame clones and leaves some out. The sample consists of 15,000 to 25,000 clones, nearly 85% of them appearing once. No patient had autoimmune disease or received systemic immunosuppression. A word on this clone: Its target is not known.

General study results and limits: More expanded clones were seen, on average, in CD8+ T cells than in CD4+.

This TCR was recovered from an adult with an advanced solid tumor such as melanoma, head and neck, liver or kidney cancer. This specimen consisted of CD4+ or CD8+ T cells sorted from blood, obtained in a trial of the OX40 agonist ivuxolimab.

Written as DNA, the CDR3 is TGTGCCAGCGGGGACTCTAAGTACGAGCAGTACTTC. Translation: CASGDSKYEQYF. V gene TRBV2 combines with J gene TRBJ2-7; D might be TRBD2 (6 bases). V lost 8 bases and J 4 bases, leaving 12 bases between the germline ends. Germline CDR1 and CDR2: SNHLY and FYNNEI. This CDR3 is 12 amino acids long.